This T cell receptor beta chain was observed in a study of response to subunit inactivated influenza vaccine. Broader study findings: Authors suggested seasonal influenza vaccinations each recruit few new T cells.

A single record per CDR3 protein comes from TCRdb applying MiXCR to the RT-PCR reads. The sample lists approximately 530,000 distinct CDR3 sequences, less than 10% seen once, with approximately 12% in the top ten. The table lists this clonotype with a few counts. Its specificity is unknown. The CDR3 extends over 15 amino acids. V shed 5 bases and J 9 bases; nucleotides not matched to a gene: 13. CDR1 MDHEN and CDR2 SYDVKM come from the germline V gene. This specimen consisted of PBMCs from blood, obtained roughly 24 months after vaccination. This chain links TRBV28 with TRBJ1-5, with TRBD1 identical over 7 bases. This TCR came from a man between 50 and 75 years old who received an inactivated influenza vaccine. In DNA, the CDR3 is TGTGCCAGCAGTACGGAGCAAACAGGGGCTAGGCCCCAGCATTTT. This gives the protein CASSTEQTGARPQHF.